This T cell receptor (beta chain) was found in a study of T cells after posttransplantation cyclophosphamide. The related graft donor's blood sample was taken on the day of bone marrow donation. Germline V gene data show CDR1 as SGHRS and CDR2 as YFSETQ. Trimming left V 3 bases short and J 6 bases short, with 16 bases between. The CDR3 has 14 residues. General study results and limits: Skin or GI-infiltrating T cells shared few TRB sequences with blood. After PTCy, TRB diversity resembled that of CNI/methotrexate controls.

This table comes from immunoSEQ multiplex PCR, and its TCRdb copy is limited to in-frame clones, with some not included. The sample lists about 28,000 clones, 86% occurring once. As for this clone: No antigen is known for it.

The receptor was derived from a man in his fifties. The chain couples TRBV5-1 to TRBJ2-7, with TRBD1 as a possible D gene (5 bases). The sequencing input was PBMCs. CDR3 protein: CASSWFSGSSEQYF. DNA for the CDR3: TGCGCCAGCAGCTGGTTTTCAGGGTCTAGCGAGCAGTACTTC. Full variable domain (remainder filled in from reference TRBV5-1 and TRBJ2-7): KAGVTQTPRYLIKTRGQQVTLSCSPISGHRSVSWYQQTPGQGLQFLFEYFSETQRNKGNFPGRFSGRQFSNSRSEMNVSTLELGDSALYLCASSWFSGSSEQYFGPGTRLTVT.